The rows below give T cell receptor beta chains drawn from one sample of a study of CD4 and CD8 cells across lung adenocarcinoma regions. TCRdb fed the PCR reads into MiXCR, producing one record per CDR3 protein. Of over 20,000 distinct CDR3 sequences listed, around half are singletons. The sample comprised CD8+ T cells from the center of a lung tumor. These receptors were taken from a female donor with lung adenocarcinoma. The CD4 and CD8 labels of this study may be unreliable. Each CDR3 is given with its conserved first and last residue. The D gene is left open where the match is weak. For some rows the clone size is stated as once, few or many, or as a class when expanded; others skip it.

>.|TRBJ2-1|TRBV6-1|few
CASSTQGDEQFF
TGTGCCAGCAGTACCCAAGGGGATGAGCAGTTCTTC
>TRBD1|TRBJ2-4|TRBV9|.
CASSATGGENIQYF
TGTGCCAGCAGCGCCACAGGGGGCGAAAACATTCAGTACTTC
>.|TRBJ2-3|TRBV10-1|.
CGGKGLQAKNTQYF
TGCGGCGGCAAGGGGCTGCAAGCCAAAAACACTCAGTATTTT
>.|TRBJ2-7|TRBV27|.
CASSLSDGYEQYF
TGTGCCAGCAGTTTATCGGACGGCTACGAGCAGTACTTC
>TRBD2|TRBJ2-3|TRBV10-3|.
CAVGEGAGGLETQYF
TGTGCCGTGGGTGAGGGAGCGGGAGGGCTAGAGACGCAGTATTTT
>.|TRBJ2-7|TRBV11-2|few
CASSPARRVGYEQYF
TGTGCCAGCAGCCCCGCCCGGAGAGTAGGCTACGAGCAGTACTTC
>.|TRBJ2-5|TRBV7-3|few
CASRKTVGGGETQYF
TGTGCCAGCCGTAAGACGGTGGGAGGGGGAGAGACCCAGTACTTC
>TRBD2|TRBJ2-2|TRBV6-1|few
CASSRRGAAGATGELFF
TGTGCCAGCAGCCGGAGGGGAGCAGCGGGAGCCACCGGGGAGCTGTTTTTT
>.|TRBJ2-1|TRBV6-4|.
CASSDSRRGGRGEQFF
TGTGCCAGCAGTGACTCTAGGAGGGGAGGTAGAGGCGAGCAGTTCTTC
>TRBD2|TRBJ2-1|TRBV4-1|few
CASSQDSPSGSFYNEQFF
TGCGCCAGCAGCCAAGATAGCCCCAGCGGGAGCTTTTACAATGAGCAGTTCTTC
>TRBD2|TRBJ2-7|TRBV4-2|.
CASSPDGRDSYEQYF
TGTGCCAGCAGCCCAGATGGGAGGGACTCCTACGAGCAGTACTTC
>TRBD2|TRBJ2-2|TRBV5-1|.
CASSLVAGNTGELFF
TGCGCCAGCAGCTTGGTAGCGGGAAACACCGGGGAGCTGTTTTTT
>.|TRBJ2-3|TRBV10-3|once
CAGIWAPDQETQYF
TGTGCGGGGATATGGGCCCCAGACCAAGAGACCCAGTACTTT
>TRBD2|TRBJ2-3|TRBV6-1|.
CASSLDPTSVTYTQYF
TGTGCCAGCAGCCTGGACCCGACTAGCGTCACATATACGCAGTATTTT
>TRBD2|TRBJ2-4|TRBV12-3/TRBV12-4|.
CARRSGERAQEIQYF
TGTGCCAGGAGGAGCGGGGAGCGTGCCCAAGAGATTCAGTACTTC
>TRBD2|TRBJ2-5|TRBV6-5|.
CASSFHSSSGSQRGETQYF
TGTGCCAGCAGTTTCCACTCCTCTAGCGGGAGTCAGAGAGGAGAGACCCAGTACTTC
>TRBD2|TRBJ2-1|TRBV7-2|many
CASSPGTSPSDEQFF
TGTGCCAGCAGCCCCGGGACTAGCCCCTCGGATGAGCAGTTCTTC
>TRBD2|TRBJ2-7|TRBV6-5|.
CASSYRVAGRYEQYF
TGTGCCAGCAGTTACAGGGTAGCGGGACGCTACGAGCAGTACTTC
>TRBD2|TRBJ2-7|TRBV12-3/TRBV12-4|.
CASSLRGLAGGEQYF
TGTGCCAGCAGTCTTAGGGGACTAGCGGGAGGCGAGCAGTACTTC
>TRBD2|TRBJ2-1|TRBV20-1|.
CSARSGLAGVNEQFF
TGCAGTGCTAGATCAGGACTAGCGGGAGTCAATGAGCAGTTCTTC
>TRBD2|TRBJ2-1|TRBV10-1|medium-sized
CASSVASGRNEQFF
TGCGCCAGCAGTGTGGCTAGCGGGAGGAATGAGCAGTTCTTC
>.|TRBJ2-1|TRBV25-1|.
CASRSSYNEQFF
TGTGCCTCTAGGAGCTCCTACAATGAGCAGTTCTTC
>.|TRBJ2-3|TRBV27|.
CAGGFWDRDQETQYF
TGTGCCGGCGGGTTCTGGGACCGAGACCAAGAGACGCAGTATTTT
>TRBD1|TRBJ2-3|TRBV4-1|.
CASSQTGTVSTDTQYF
TGCGCCAGCAGCCAAACCGGGACAGTAAGCACAGATACGCAGTATTTT
>.|TRBJ2-5|TRBV12-3/TRBV12-4|many
CASSFGSQETQYF
TGTGCCAGCAGTTTCGGCTCACAAGAGACCCAGTACTTC
>TRBD2|TRBJ2-7|TRBV27|.
CASGLAGDYREQYF
TGTGCCAGCGGACTAGCGGGAGACTACCGCGAGCAGTACTTC
>.|TRBJ2-4|TRBV10-1|.
CGSGPGLWATDIQYF
TGCGGCAGCGGTCCGGGGCTGTGGGCCACAGATATTCAGTACTTC
>.|TRBJ2-1|TRBV6-1|.
CASSQVRGGEQFF
TGTGCCAGCAGCCAAGTGAGGGGCGGTGAGCAGTTCTTC